These 22 T cell receptor beta chains came from one sample sequenced in a study of CD8 T cells in Susac syndrome. With random hexamers, reverse transcription was performed on about 0.5 to 1 ug of RNA. Using its own MiXCR run on the immunoSEQ multiplex PCR reads, TCRdb lists one record per CDR3 protein. Found here are tens of thousands of distinct CDR3 sequences, around 90% of them singletons; the top ten hold just over 0.5%. The source material was CD8+ T cells from PBMCs. These receptors were obtained from a human donor with multiple sclerosis.

The genes are TRBV12-3 or TRBV12-4 and TRBJ2-2, with TRBD2 matching over 9 bases. With V trimmed by 4 bases and J by 5 bases, 5 bases remained unmatched. This CDR3 is built from 15 residues. The CDR3: CASSSVAGVTGELFF. CDR3 nucleotide sequence: TGTGCCAGCAGTTCCGTAGCGGGAGTAACCGGGGAGCTGTTTTTT.

The chain uses TRBV6-2 or TRBV6-3 and TRBJ2-7; possibly TRBD1 or TRBD2 for D (5 bases each). The germline CDR1 and CDR2 sequences are MNHEY and SVGEGT. The V end was cut by 2 bases, the J end by 5 bases, with 25 bases between. This CDR3 contains 18 residues. CDR3 amino acids: CASSYPNRYSALGDEQYF. For the CDR3, the DNA is TGTGCCAGCAGTTACCCCAACCGGTATAGCGCCTTGGGGGACGAGCAGTACTTC.

The chain carries TRBV2 and TRBJ2-3; 10 nucleotides line up with TRBD2. The CDR3 is 16 residues long. Germline CDR1 and CDR2: SNHLY and FYNNEI. V shed 1 base, J shed 3 bases, and the junction held 4 bases outside the gene matches. CDR3 coding DNA: TGTGCCAGCAGTGAAGGGACTAGCGGTTGGACAGATACGCAGTATTTT. Encoded protein: CASSEGTSGWTDTQYF.

The chain has TRBV2 and TRBJ2-2; D possibly corresponds to TRBD2 (5 bases). CDR3 length: 16 amino acids. CDR1 and CDR2 from the germline V gene are SNHLY and FYNNEI. Trimming shortened V by 2 bases and J by 4 bases, and 14 bases separated the two germline ends. CDR3 amino acids: CASSEIGSQVTGELFF. The CDR3 region has the DNA TGTGCCAGCAGTGAAATTGGGAGTCAAGTCACCGGGGAGCTGTTTTTT.

V is TRBV4-1 and J is TRBJ1-5; a possible D gene is TRBD1 (5 bases). Trimming shortened V by 0 bases and J by 5 bases, and 14 bases separated the two germline ends. The CDR3 length is 16 residues. CDR1 and CDR2 (germline): MGHRA, YSYEKL. The chain's CDR3 is CASSQEAGDWDQPQHF. As DNA, the CDR3 is TGCGCCAGCAGCCAAGAAGCGGGGGATTGGGATCAGCCCCAGCATTTT.

The rearrangement links TRBV6-2 or TRBV6-3 to TRBJ2-1; D is undetermined. The CDR3 is made up of 13 amino acids. The V gene's germline CDR1 is MNHEY and CDR2 SVGEGT. V lost 2 bases to trimming and J lost 7 bases, with 9 bases between them. CDR3 sequence (DNA): TGTGCCAGCAGTTACCTGTCGGTTAATGAGCAGTTCTTC. Encoded protein: CASSYLSVNEQFF.

The chain recombines TRBV12-3 or TRBV12-4 with TRBJ2-7; D remains unclear. With 6 bases removed from V and 3 bases from J, the gap between germline ends came to 9 bases. This CDR3 region has 12 residues. This CDR3 is CASSRPGYEQYF. CDR3 nucleotide sequence: TGTGCCAGCAGCCGCCCCGGCTACGAGCAGTACTTC.

This chain connects TRBV5-1 to TRBJ2-1; 8 nucleotides agree with TRBD2. V gave up 4 bases and J gave up 5 bases; unmatched junction bases: 8. Germline CDR1 and CDR2: SGHRS and YFSETQ. The CDR3 extends over 15 amino acids. The CDR3 nucleotides read TGCGCCAGCAGCGCTCCACTAGCGGAAGACAATGAGCAGTTCTTC. Translating gives CASSAPLAEDNEQFF.

V usage is TRBV4-1 and J usage is TRBJ2-1; 14 bases are a match to TRBD2. V dropped 4 bases and J dropped 0; count of bases not matched to a gene: 2. The CDR3 is 17 amino acids. Germline-derived CDR1 and CDR2 are MGHRA and YSYEKL. The CDR3 nucleotides read TGCGCCAGCAGCCTGGGGACTAGCGGGAGCTCCTACAATGAGCAGTTCTTC. Amino acids: CASSLGTSGSSYNEQFF.

V usage is TRBV6-1 and J usage is TRBJ2-2; no reliable D call. Germline-derived CDR1 and CDR2 are MNHNS and SASEGT. Trimming shortened V by 6 bases and J by 0 bases, and 17 bases separated the two germline ends. There are 17 residues in the CDR3. CDR3 region: CASSPQLRNANTGELFF. In DNA, the CDR3 is TGTGCCAGCAGCCCCCAACTGCGTAACGCGAACACCGGGGAGCTGTTTTTT.

The chain uses TRBV5-4 and TRBJ1-2, with D maybe TRBD1 (5 bases). With 2 bases removed from V and 0 bases from J, the gap between germline ends came to 11 bases. This CDR3 is 15 amino acids long. Germline loops: CDR1 SGHNT, CDR2 YYREEE (reference sequence). As DNA, the CDR3 is TGTGCCAGCAGCTTAGCGCAGGGTACTAACTATGGCTACACCTTC. Amino acid sequence: CASSLAQGTNYGYTF.

V is TRBV20-1 and J is TRBJ2-7; D may be TRBD1 (5 bases). The CDR3 consists of 13 residues. V was shortened by 6 bases and J by 3 bases, with 15 bases between the two germline ends. The germline CDR1 and CDR2 sequences are DFQATT and SNEGSKA (reference sequence). CDR3 region: CSARSPGYYEQYF. CDR3 sequence (DNA): TGCAGTGCCAGGTCCCCAGGGTACTACGAGCAGTACTTC.

This chain connects TRBV6-6 to TRBJ2-7; 8 nucleotides line up with TRBD1. Trimming took 0 bases from V and 7 from J; bases not matched to a gene: 8. Per the germline V gene, CDR1 is MNHNY and CDR2 is SVGAGI (reference sequence). This CDR3 is 15 amino acids long. The CDR3 loop reads CASSYSGTGFGEQYF. CDR3 sequence (DNA): TGTGCCAGCAGTTACTCCGGGACAGGCTTTGGGGAGCAGTACTTC.

This chain links TRBV5-6 with TRBJ2-3; 7 bases are a match to TRBD2. With V trimmed by 0 bases and J by 0 bases, 1 base remained unmatched. The CDR3 consists of 15 residues. The germline gives CDR1 SGHDT, CDR2 YYEEEE. As DNA, the CDR3 is TGTGCCAGCAGCTTGGTCGGGGGGAGCACAGATACGCAGTATTTT. Translating it yields CASSLVGGSTDTQYF.

CDR3 sequence: CASSYSTEYYNYGYTF. CDR3 sequence (DNA): TGTGCCAGCAGTTACTCGACGGAATACTATAACTATGGCTACACCTTC. The chain carries TRBV6-6 and TRBJ1-2, with D unresolved. CDR1 and CDR2 from the germline V gene are MNHNY and SVGAGI (reference sequence). With 0 bases removed from V and 1 base from J, the gap between germline ends came to 12 bases. The CDR3 sequence is 16 residues long.

This clonotype was detected once. The CDR3 DNA sequence: TGTGCCAGCTCACCACCGGGTGGGACCTACGAGCAGTACTTC. This translates into CASSPPGGTYEQYF. V and J are TRBV18 and TRBJ2-7; no definite D call. Trimming stripped 0 bases from V and 2 bases from J, with 8 bases between. This CDR3 comprises 14 residues. Germline V gene sequence: CDR1 KGHSH, CDR2 LQKENI. Full variable domain (rest looked up from reference TRBV18 and TRBJ2-7): NAGVMQNPRHLVRRRGQEARLRCSPMKGHSHVYWYRQLPEEGLKFMVYLQKENIIDESGMPKERFSAEFPKEGPSILRIQQVVRGDSAAYFCASSPPGGTYEQYFGPGTRLTVT.

The chain carries TRBV7-9 and TRBJ2-5; maybe TRBD1 (6 bases). The CDR3 is made up of 16 amino acids. The V and J ends lost 3 bases and 6 bases respectively, with 20 bases between them. Germline CDR1 is SEHNR and CDR2 is FQNEAQ (reference sequence). DNA of the CDR3: TGTGCCAGCAGCTTGCCGGTCGGACAGTTCAAACAGACCCAGTACTTC. Translation gives CASSLPVGQFKQTQYF. The full variable domain, its missing parts supplied by reference TRBV7-9 and TRBJ2-5, is DTGVSQNPRHKITKRGQNVTFRCDPISEHNRLYWYRQTLGQGPEFLTYFQNEAQLEKSRLLSDRFSAERPKGSFSTLEIQRTEQGDSAMYLCASSLPVGQFKQTQYFGPGTRLLVL.

The chain employs TRBV7-9 and TRBJ1-2, with unresolved D. CDR1 SEHNR and CDR2 FQNEAQ come from the germline V gene (reference sequence). Between the trimmed V and J ends, which lost 0 bases and 3 bases, there was a span of 11 bases. The CDR3 is made up of 15 amino acids. The CDR3 bases are TGTGCCAGCAGCTTAGCAGAGAGCCTCCACTATGGCTACACCTTC. It yields the protein CASSLAESLHYGYTF.

The chain has TRBV30 and TRBJ1-1; TRBD1 matches at 7 bases. The CDR3 extends over 14 amino acids. The V gene end was trimmed by 0 bases and the J gene end by 4 bases; junction bases not matched to a gene: 5. CDR1 is GTSNPN, CDR2 SVGIG, per germline (reference sequence). The CDR3 is CAWSVQGVATEAFF. In DNA form, the CDR3 reads TGTGCCTGGAGTGTGCAGGGGGTGGCCACTGAAGCTTTCTTT.

V usage is TRBV25-1 and J usage is TRBJ1-1, with a tentative D call TRBD1 (6 bases). Germline CDR1 and CDR2: MGHDK and SYGVNS. The CDR3 consists of 13 residues. V lost 4 bases and J lost 8, with 14 bases in between. CDR3 in amino acids: CASSAAIGGEAFF. The CDR3 DNA reads as TGTGCCAGCAGTGCAGCCATTGGGGGCGAAGCTTTCTTT. The full variable domain, rest sourced from reference TRBV25-1 and TRBJ1-1, is EADIYQTPRYLVIGTGKKITLECSQTMGHDKMYWYQQDPGMELHLIHYSYGVNSTEKGDLSSESTVSRIRTEHFPLTLESARPSHTSQYLCASSAAIGGEAFFGQGTRLTVV.

This chain joins TRBV2 and TRBJ2-1; 8 nucleotides align to TRBD2. V was clipped by 5 bases and J by 4 bases; unmatched bases: 10. CDR1 SNHLY and CDR2 FYNNEI come from the germline V gene. This CDR3 has 16 amino acids. CDR3 nucleotides: TGTGCCAGCAGTACCGAGGTAGCGGGGTATTACAATGAGCAGTTCTTC. The encoded protein is CASSTEVAGYYNEQFF.

The chain recombines TRBV28 with TRBJ1-1, with no clear D. The CDR3 contains 14 residues. Germline values: CDR1 MDHEN, CDR2 SYDVKM. The V gene lost 3 bases and the J gene lost 6 bases, with 14 bases spanning the gap. CDR3 region: CASSFGRREAEAFF. CDR3 in DNA: TGTGCCAGCAGTTTCGGGCGACGGGAGGCTGAAGCTTTCTTT.